This TCR beta chain was obtained from a study of blood T cell repertoires in COVID-19. Study-level background: Material from acute and convalescent COVID-19 was sourced from the United States, Italy and Spain. Sources were T cells, B-cell-depleted T cells, or PBMCs; the material itself was cDNA or gDNA.

Per the study methods: For nucleated cells, counts were estimated from reference gene primer amplification. Profiling relied on immunoSEQ multiplex PCR, and the TCRdb table lists in-frame clones only, not all of them. The V and J calls and clone size come from that table; D and trimming were worked out from the DNA. The data hold 110,000 to 150,000 clones, with about 88% observed a single time. From germline, CDR1 is WNHNN and CDR2 SYGVQD (reference sequence). This CDR3 comprises 13 residues. V dropped 4 bases and J dropped 4 bases, with 10 bases sitting between them. Material for sequencing was peripheral blood. The receptor was isolated from a human donor in a cohort sampled during active COVID-19. The chain is built from TRBV10-1 and TRBJ1-1, with D maybe TRBD1 (6 bases). The chain's CDR3 is CASSAGGGTEAFF. For the CDR3, the DNA is TGCGCCAGCAGTGCGGGGGGCGGCACTGAAGCTTTCTTT.